This entry is about one T cell receptor (beta chain). In the same sample, other DNA sequences code for this CDR3. Clones were read by immunoSEQ multiplex PCR, and TCRdb kept only the in-frame ones, dropping some. The sample has roughly 260,000 clones; approximately 93% are singletons. The CDR3 totals 15 residues. CDR1 and CDR2 from the germline V gene are SGDLS and YYNGEE. The junction had 6 bases not matched to a gene; V was cut back by 4 bases and J by 6 bases. The record originates from a study of T cell responses to AZD1222 COVID-19 vaccine. This specimen was peripheral blood, taken on day 0 of AZD1222 vaccination. V usage is TRBV9 and J usage is TRBJ2-3, with 12 nucleotides matching TRBD2. The origin of this receptor is an adult in good health. The CDR3 coding sequence is TGTGCCAGCAGCCCCCGGACTAGCGGGACCGATACGCAGTATTTT. Its translation: CASSPRTSGTDTQYF.